The sequence of this TCR beta chain was determined in a study of cytotoxic CD8 clonotypes in ibrutinib-treated CLL. Across the whole study: Responses: roughly 25 partial, 2 complete; after median roughly 68 months, around 15 stayed remitted, roughly 12 progressed. It was after a median approximately eleven months of treatment, range 6 to 36, that response samples were taken.

V lost 6 bases and J 6 bases, leaving 18 bases between the germline ends. Germline V CDR1 and CDR2: SNHLY, FYNNEI. This CDR3 spans 14 amino acids. Repertoires were generated with immunoSEQ multiplex PCR, while TCRdb's copy carries only in-frame clones and drops some. The sample has about 49,000 clones, roughly 50% seen once. This TCR came from a human donor with chronic lymphocytic leukemia. Sequenced material: PBMCs, taken after 12 months of ibrutinib treatment. The chain recombines TRBV2 with TRBJ2-7, with D hard to call. In DNA, the CDR3 is TGTGCCAGCAGCCCCGGGTCCACCTTCGGCGAGCAGTACTTC. Translated: CASSPGSTFGEQYF.